What follows describes a single T cell receptor beta chain. The record originates from a study of blood T cell repertoires in COVID-19. Study summary: Samples representing acute and convalescent COVID-19 were sourced from the United States, Italy and Spain. From T cells, B-cell-depleted T cells, or PBMCs came the material, which was cDNA or gDNA.

Germline CDR1 reads SNHLY; CDR2 reads FYNNEI. The junction had 5 bases not matched to a gene; V was cut back by 5 bases and J by 7 bases. This CDR3 contains 14 residues. In the original analysis: Nucleated cell number was recorded as an estimate derived from reference gene primer amplification. Repertoires were generated with immunoSEQ multiplex PCR, while TCRdb's copy carries only in-frame clones and drops some. V and J calls and clone size are copied from that table; D and trimming were computed from the DNA. In the table there are some 93,000 clones, around 86% of which are singletons. This TCR came from a man aged 55 to 70 with acute or convalescent COVID-19. The source material was peripheral blood. V usage is TRBV2 and J usage is TRBJ1-6; 7 positions agree with TRBD1. The CDR3 here is CASSRQGVNSPLHF. The DNA for the CDR3 is TGTGCCAGCAGTCGACAGGGCGTGAATTCACCCCTCCACTTT.